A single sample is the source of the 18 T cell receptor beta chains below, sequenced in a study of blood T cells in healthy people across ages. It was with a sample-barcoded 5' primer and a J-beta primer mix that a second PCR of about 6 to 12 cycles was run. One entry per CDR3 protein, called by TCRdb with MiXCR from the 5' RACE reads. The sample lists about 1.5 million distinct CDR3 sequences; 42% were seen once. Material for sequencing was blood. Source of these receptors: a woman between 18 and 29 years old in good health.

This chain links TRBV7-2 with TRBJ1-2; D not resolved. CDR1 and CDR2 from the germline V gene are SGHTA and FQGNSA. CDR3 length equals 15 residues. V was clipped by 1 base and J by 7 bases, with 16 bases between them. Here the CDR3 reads CASSLVGGTGGGYTF. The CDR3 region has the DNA TGTGCCAGCAGCTTAGTTGGAGGTACGGGTGGTGGCTACACCTTC. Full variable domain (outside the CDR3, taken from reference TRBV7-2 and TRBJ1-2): GAGVSQSPSNKVTEKGKDVELRCDPISGHTALYWYRQSLGQGLEFLIYFQGNSAPDKSGLPSDRFSAERTGGSVSTLTIQRTQQEDSAVYLCASSLVGGTGGGYTFGSGTRLTVV.

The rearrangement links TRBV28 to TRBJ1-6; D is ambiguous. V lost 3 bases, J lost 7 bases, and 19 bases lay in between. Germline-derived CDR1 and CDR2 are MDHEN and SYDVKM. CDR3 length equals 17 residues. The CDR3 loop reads CASSLLISVRENSPLHF. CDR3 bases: TGTGCCAGCAGTTTGTTAATATCGGTGAGGGAAAATTCACCCCTCCACTTT.

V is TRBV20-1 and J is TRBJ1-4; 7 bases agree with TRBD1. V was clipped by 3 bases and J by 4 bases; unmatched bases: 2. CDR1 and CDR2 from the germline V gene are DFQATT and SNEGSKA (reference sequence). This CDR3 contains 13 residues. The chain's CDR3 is CSASTGVNEKLFF. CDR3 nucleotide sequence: TGCAGTGCTAGCACAGGGGTTAATGAAAAACTGTTTTTT.

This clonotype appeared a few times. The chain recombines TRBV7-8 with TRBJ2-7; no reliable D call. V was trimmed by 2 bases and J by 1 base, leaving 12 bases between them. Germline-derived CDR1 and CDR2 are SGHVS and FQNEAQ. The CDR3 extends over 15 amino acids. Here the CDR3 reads CASSLSYPGSYEQYF. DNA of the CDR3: TGTGCCAGCAGCTTATCTTATCCGGGTTCCTACGAGCAGTACTTC.

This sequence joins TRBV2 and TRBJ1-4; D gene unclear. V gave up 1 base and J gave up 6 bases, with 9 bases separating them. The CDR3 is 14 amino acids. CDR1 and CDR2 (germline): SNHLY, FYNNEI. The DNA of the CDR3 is TGTGCCAGCAGTGAAGGCCCTAGGGATGAAAAACTGTTTTTT. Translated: CASSEGPRDEKLFF. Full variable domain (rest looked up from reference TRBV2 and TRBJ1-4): EPEVTQTPSHQVTQMGQEVILRCVPISNHLYFYWYRQILGQKVEFLVSFYNNEISEKSEIFDDQFSVERPDGSNFTLKIRSTKLEDSAMYFCASSEGPRDEKLFFGSGTQLSVL.

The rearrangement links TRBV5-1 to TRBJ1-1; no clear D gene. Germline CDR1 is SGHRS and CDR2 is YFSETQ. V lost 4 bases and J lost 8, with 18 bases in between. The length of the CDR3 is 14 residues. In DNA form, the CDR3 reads TGCGCCAGCAGCATGGCAAGAAGACACGACGAAGCTTTCTTT. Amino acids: CASSMARRHDEAFF.

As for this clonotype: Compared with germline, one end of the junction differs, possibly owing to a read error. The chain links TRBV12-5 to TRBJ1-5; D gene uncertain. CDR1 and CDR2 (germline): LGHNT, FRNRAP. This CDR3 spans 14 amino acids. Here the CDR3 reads CLRFPAEANQPQHF. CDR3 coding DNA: TGCCTACGTTTTCCAGCGGAAGCTAATCAGCCCCAGCATTTT. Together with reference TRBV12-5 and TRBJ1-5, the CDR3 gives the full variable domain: DARVTQTPRHKVTEMGQEVTMRCQPILGHNTVFWYRQTMMQGLELLAYFRNRAPLDDSGMPKDRFSAEMPDATLATLKIQPSEPRDSAVYFCLRFPAEANQPQHFGDGTRLSIL.

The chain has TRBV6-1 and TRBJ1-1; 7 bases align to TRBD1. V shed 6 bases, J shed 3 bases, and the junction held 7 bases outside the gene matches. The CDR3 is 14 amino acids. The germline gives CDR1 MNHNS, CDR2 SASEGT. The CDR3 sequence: CASRNRGRDTEAFF. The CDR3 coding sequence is TGTGCCAGCAGGAACAGGGGACGGGACACTGAAGCTTTCTTT.

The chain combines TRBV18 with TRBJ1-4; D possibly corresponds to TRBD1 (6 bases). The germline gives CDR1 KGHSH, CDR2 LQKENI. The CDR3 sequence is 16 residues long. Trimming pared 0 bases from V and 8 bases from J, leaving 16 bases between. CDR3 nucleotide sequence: TGTGCCAGCTCACCACCGGGGGCCAGTGTCAACGAAAAACTGTTTTTT. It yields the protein CASSPPGASVNEKLFF.

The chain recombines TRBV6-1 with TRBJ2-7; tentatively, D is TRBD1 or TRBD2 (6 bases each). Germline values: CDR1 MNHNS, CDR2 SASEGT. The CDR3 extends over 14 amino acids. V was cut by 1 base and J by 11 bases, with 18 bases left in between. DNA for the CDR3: TGTGCCAGCAGTGAAGTTGGGGGGCGTTCATTCGAGTACTTC. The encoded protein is CASSEVGGRSFEYF.

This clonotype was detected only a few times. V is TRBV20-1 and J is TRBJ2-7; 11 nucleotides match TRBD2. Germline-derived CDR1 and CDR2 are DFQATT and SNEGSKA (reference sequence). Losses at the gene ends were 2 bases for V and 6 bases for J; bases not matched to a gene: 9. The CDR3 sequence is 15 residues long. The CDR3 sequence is CSARSPGLAVLEQYF. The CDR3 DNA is TGCAGTGCTAGATCCCCGGGACTAGCGGTACTCGAGCAGTACTTC.

CDR3 sequence (DNA): TGCAGCGTTGTACAGGGGAACTATGGCTACACCTTC. This translates into CSVVQGNYGYTF. V and J are TRBV29-1 and TRBJ1-2; TRBD1 agrees at 7 bases. In germline, CDR1 is SQVTM, CDR2 ANQGSEA. Trimming at V came to 4 bases and at J to 2 bases, leaving 1 base not matched to a gene. There are 12 residues in the CDR3.

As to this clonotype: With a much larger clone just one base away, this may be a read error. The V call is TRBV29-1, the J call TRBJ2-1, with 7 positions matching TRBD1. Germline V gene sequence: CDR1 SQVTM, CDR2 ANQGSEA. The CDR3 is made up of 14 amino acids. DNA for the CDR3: TGCAGCGTTGAACGGTACGGACAGGCGGATGAGCGGTTCTTC. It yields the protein CSVERYGQADERFF.

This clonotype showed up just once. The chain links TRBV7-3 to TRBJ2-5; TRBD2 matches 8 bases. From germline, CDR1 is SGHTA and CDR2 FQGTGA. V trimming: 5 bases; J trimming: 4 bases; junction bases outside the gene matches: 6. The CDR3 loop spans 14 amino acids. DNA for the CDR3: TGTGCCAGCAGCGGCGGGGGGTTTGTAGAGACCCAGTACTTC. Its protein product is CASSGGGFVETQYF.

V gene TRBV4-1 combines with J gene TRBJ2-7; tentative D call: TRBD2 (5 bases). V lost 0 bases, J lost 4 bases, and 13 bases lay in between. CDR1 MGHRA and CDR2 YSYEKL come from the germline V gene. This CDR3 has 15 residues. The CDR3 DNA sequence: TGCGCCAGCAGCCAAGATAACAGCGGCTTATACGAGCAGTACTTC. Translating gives CASSQDNSGLYEQYF.

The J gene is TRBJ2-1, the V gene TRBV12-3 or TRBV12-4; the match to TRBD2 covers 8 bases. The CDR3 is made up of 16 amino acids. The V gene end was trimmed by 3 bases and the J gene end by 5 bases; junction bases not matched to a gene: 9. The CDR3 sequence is CASSFASGRTNNEQFF. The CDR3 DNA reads TGTGCCAGCAGTTTCGCCAGCGGGAGAACCAACAATGAGCAGTTCTTC.

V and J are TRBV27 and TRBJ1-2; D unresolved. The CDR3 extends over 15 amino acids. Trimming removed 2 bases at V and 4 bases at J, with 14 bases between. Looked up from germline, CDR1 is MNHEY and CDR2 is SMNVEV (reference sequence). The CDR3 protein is CASSLAGKGTYGYTF. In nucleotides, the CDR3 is TGTGCCAGCAGTTTAGCGGGGAAGGGCACCTATGGCTACACCTTC.

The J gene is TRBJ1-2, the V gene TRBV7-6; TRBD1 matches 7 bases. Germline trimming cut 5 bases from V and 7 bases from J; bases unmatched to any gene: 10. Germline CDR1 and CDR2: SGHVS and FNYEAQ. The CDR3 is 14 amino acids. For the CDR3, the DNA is TGTGCCAGCAGCGAGGGCAGGGGGGACTCTGGCTACACCTTC. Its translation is CASSEGRGDSGYTF.